The 29 T cell receptor beta chains given below trace back to one sample, sequenced in a study of graft-versus-host responses after intestinal transplantation. The table came from immunoSEQ multiplex PCR; TCRdb's copy has only in-frame clones and leaves some out. This table has roughly 99,000 clones, 86% appearing once. The input for sequencing was PBMCs, taken 255 days after intestinal transplant. The receptors come from a human patient who received an intestinal transplant, so some T cells may come from the graft donor.

This clone was seen a few times. This chain joins TRBV28 and TRBJ1-5, with TRBD1 identical over 7 bases. There are 14 residues in the CDR3. V trimming: 2 bases; J trimming: 3 bases; junction bases outside the gene matches: 1. The germline CDR1 and CDR2 sequences are MDHEN and SYDVKM. CDR3 loop: CASSLGQANQPQHF. The CDR3 DNA sequence: TGTGCCAGCAGTTTAGGACAGGCCAATCAGCCCCAGCATTTT.

The chain employs TRBV6-6 and TRBJ2-2; D is ambiguous. There are 13 residues in the CDR3. The V and J ends lost 6 bases and 4 bases respectively, with 9 bases between them. The germline CDR1 and CDR2 sequences are MNHNY and SVGAGI (reference sequence). The CDR3 reads CASSPLLTGELFF. The CDR3 nucleotides are TGTGCCAGCAGCCCCCTGCTCACCGGGGAGCTGTTTTTT.

This clone was detected once. V is TRBV7-9 and J is TRBJ2-1; 9 nucleotides line up with TRBD1. The trim removed 5 bases at V and 6 bases at J, leaving 2 bases unmatched. This CDR3 is built from 13 residues. Per the germline V gene, CDR1 is SEHNR and CDR2 is FQNEAQ (reference sequence). The CDR3 nucleotides read TGTGCCAGCAGCCCACAGGGGGCCAATGAGCAGTTCTTC. It encodes CASSPQGANEQFF.

This chain connects TRBV20-1 to TRBJ1-3; unclear D gene. Germline CDR1 DFQATT, CDR2 SNEGSKA (reference sequence). The CDR3 runs 11 residues. The CDR3 loop is CSSVYGNTIYF. CDR3 nucleotides: TGCAGCTCTGTTTATGGAAACACCATATATTTT.

The chain carries TRBV5-8 and TRBJ2-7, with 7 bases matching TRBD1. Unmatched junction bases numbered 14, after V lost 4 bases and J lost 7 bases. The CDR3 has 15 amino acids. Germline lookup yields CDR1 SGHTS and CDR2 YDEGEE. The CDR3 loop is CASSPKTGWDLEQYF. The CDR3 bases are TGTGCCAGCAGCCCTAAGACAGGGTGGGATTTAGAGCAGTACTTC. Filled out from reference TRBV5-8 and TRBJ2-7, the complete variable domain reads EAGVTQSPTHLIKTRGQQATLRCSPISGHTSVYWYQQALGLGLQFLLWYDEGEERNRGNFPPRFSGRQFPNYSSELNVNALELEDSALYLCASSPKTGWDLEQYFGPGTRLTVT.

The chain employs TRBV9 and TRBJ2-7; 8 nucleotides align to TRBD1. The V segment lost 0 bases and the J segment 2 bases; nucleotides outside the gene matches: 4. The CDR3 spans 15 residues. Germline lookup yields CDR1 SGDLS and CDR2 YYNGEE. The CDR3 DNA sequence: TGTGCCAGCAGCGTAGGACTACAGGGGGCCTACGAGCAGTACGTC. Protein: CASSVGLQGAYEQYV.

This chain links TRBV30 with TRBJ2-7; 7 bases line up with TRBD1. Germline V gives CDR1 GTSNPN, CDR2 SVGIG (reference sequence). The CDR3 spans 13 residues. V gave up 8 bases and J gave up 1 base; unmatched junction bases: 8. CDR3 region: CAGSKQGSYEQYF. As DNA, the CDR3 is TGTGCCGGGTCCAAACAGGGGTCCTACGAGCAGTACTTC.

The CDR3 DNA sequence: TGTGCCAGCAGCGAAGCAGCCGGGACTACTCCATTACCGCAGTATTTT. Translation gives CASSEAAGTTPLPQYF. This chain links TRBV9 with TRBJ2-3; 7 nucleotides line up with TRBD2. The CDR3 covers 16 residues. CDR1 and CDR2 from the germline V gene are SGDLS and YYNGEE. With V trimmed by 3 bases and J by 10 bases, 17 bases remained unmatched.

This rearrangement joins TRBV7-2 to TRBJ1-1; D is unresolved. Germline V gene sequence: CDR1 SGHTA, CDR2 FQGNSA. V lost 6 bases and J 0 bases, leaving 14 bases between the germline ends. This CDR3 comprises 15 residues. CDR3 nucleotides: TGTGCCAGCAGGCCCCAAACAAGCATGAACACTGAAGCTTTCTTT. It specifies CASRPQTSMNTEAFF.

The chain employs TRBV6-1 and TRBJ1-1; no clear D gene. In germline, CDR1 is MNHNS, CDR2 SASEGT. The V end was cut by 1 base, the J end by 4 bases, with 13 bases between. This CDR3 has 15 amino acids. The CDR3 bases are TGTGCCAGCAGTGAAGTTTGGGGAGAGGGCACTGAAGCTTTCTTT. Its translation is CASSEVWGEGTEAFF.

This clone was counted a single time. This chain links TRBV7-6 with TRBJ1-1; 7 bases line up with TRBD1. Germline V gene sequence: CDR1 SGHVS, CDR2 FNYEAQ. V shed 7 bases and J 1 base; nucleotides not matched to a gene: 6. This CDR3 is built from 14 residues. The CDR3 nucleotides read TGTGCCAGCACCATAGACAGGGAGAACACTGAAGCTTTCTTT. Translated: CASTIDRENTEAFF. Looking up the rest from reference TRBV7-6 and TRBJ1-1 gives the full variable domain: GAGVSQSPRYKVTKRGQDVALRCDPISGHVSLYWYRQALGQGPEFLTYFNYEAQQDKSGLPNDRFSAERPEGSISTLTIQRTEQRDSAMYRCASTIDRENTEAFFGQGTRLTVV.

The chain couples TRBV10-3 to TRBJ1-1; no firm D call. The V end lost 4 bases, the J end lost 1 base, and 10 bases lay between the germline ends. There are 14 residues in the CDR3. Germline V lookup: CDR1 ENHRY, CDR2 SYGVKD. CDR3 DNA sequence: TGTGCCATCAGTGCGGCTTCTAAGAACACTGAAGCTTTCTTT. Translating gives CAISAASKNTEAFF.

Comments on this clone: This specimen includes other DNA sequences encoding the same CDR3. The chain employs TRBV15 and TRBJ1-1; D ambiguous. Germline CDR1 LNHNV, CDR2 YYDKDF (reference sequence). Trimming removed 0 bases from V and 7 bases from J, with 12 bases in between. The CDR3 extends over 14 amino acids. The CDR3 DNA reads TGTGCCACCAGCAGAGAGCAACTTCGGATTGAAGCTTTCTTT. Residues: CATSREQLRIEAFF.

The chain uses TRBV28 and TRBJ2-2, with D perhaps TRBD2 (5 bases). Germline loops: CDR1 MDHEN, CDR2 SYDVKM. The CDR3 loop spans 15 amino acids. Trimming stripped 7 bases from V and 0 bases from J, with 12 bases between. The CDR3 protein is CASMGSSANTGELFF. In DNA, the CDR3 is TGTGCCAGCATGGGGAGTTCCGCGAACACCGGGGAGCTGTTTTTT.

V gene TRBV7-3 combines with J gene TRBJ2-1; 11 nucleotides match TRBD2. The CDR3 totals 15 residues. CDR1 and CDR2 (germline): SGHTA, FQGTGA. Losses at the gene ends were 5 bases for V and 6 bases for J; bases not matched to a gene: 6. Here the CDR3 DNA reads TGTGCCAGCAGCCGTAGCGGGGGGGCCCTCAATGAGCAGTTCTTC. Its translation is CASSRSGGALNEQFF.

As to this clone: The same CDR3 arises from other DNA sequences in this sample as well. This chain links TRBV20-1 with TRBJ2-7; 8 bases are a match to TRBD1. Germline assignment: CDR1 DFQATT and CDR2 SNEGSKA (reference sequence). The V gene end was trimmed by 5 bases and the J gene end by 4 bases; junction bases not matched to a gene: 1. The length of the CDR3 is 11 residues. The CDR3 DNA reads TGCAGTGCTCGACAGGGGTACGAGCAGTACTTC. Its protein product is CSARQGYEQYF.

The gene calls are TRBV27 and TRBJ2-7, with D possibly matching TRBD2 (6 bases). This CDR3 is 15 amino acids long. The V end was cut by 3 bases, the J end by 4 bases, with 16 bases between. Germline loops: CDR1 MNHEY, CDR2 SMNVEV (reference sequence). CDR3 DNA: TGTGCCAGCAGTTTCACGGGACTTGGGACTTACGAGCAGTACTTC. Amino acid sequence: CASSFTGLGTYEQYF.

This chain connects TRBV27 to TRBJ1-4; D might be TRBD1 (5 bases). There are 16 residues in the CDR3. Looked up from germline, CDR1 is MNHEY and CDR2 is SMNVEV (reference sequence). The ends were cut back, 3 bases at V and 0 bases at J, with 11 bases in the middle. The CDR3: CASSFSIGATNEKLFF. CDR3 bases: TGTGCCAGCAGTTTCTCCATAGGGGCAACTAATGAAAAACTGTTTTTT.

The V call is TRBV10-3, the J call TRBJ2-5; D is perhaps TRBD2 (5 bases). Germline lookup yields CDR1 ENHRY and CDR2 SYGVKD. CDR3 length: 13 amino acids. V shed 8 bases and J shed 2 bases, with 12 bases lying between them. CDR3 sequence (DNA): TGTGCCATCGGGAGAGGGCAGCAAGAGACCCAGTACTTC. Protein: CAIGRGQQETQYF.

The V call is TRBV11-2, the J call TRBJ2-7, with D perhaps TRBD2 (6 bases). There are 14 residues in the CDR3. The V end lost 1 base, the J end lost 5 bases, and 12 bases lay between the germline ends. CDR1 is SGHAT and CDR2 is FQNNGV in the germline V gene. The CDR3 region is CASSLALGGNEQYV. In DNA form, the CDR3 reads TGTGCCAGCAGCTTAGCCCTGGGGGGAAACGAGCAGTACGTC.

This chain links TRBV18 with TRBJ2-5; D is uncertain. V was cut by 3 bases and J by 1 base, with 6 bases left in between. Germline CDR1 is KGHSH and CDR2 is LQKENI. The CDR3 is 13 amino acids. The CDR3 region is CASSPNFQETQYF. The CDR3 region has the DNA TGTGCCAGCTCACCGAACTTCCAAGAGACCCAGTACTTC.

This clone was observed a handful of times. This chain uses TRBV28 with TRBJ2-5; 8 bases are a match to TRBD2. The CDR3 runs to 13 residues. Germline V gene sequence: CDR1 MDHEN, CDR2 SYDVKM. After removal of 7 bases from V and 5 bases from J, the junction contained 6 bases not matched to a gene. CDR3 DNA: TGTGCCAGCACCGGGACTAGTAGGGAGACCCAGTACTTC. Protein product: CASTGTSRETQYF.

The rearrangement links TRBV30 to TRBJ1-1; no firm D call. From germline, CDR1 is GTSNPN and CDR2 SVGIG (reference sequence). The V and J ends lost 1 base and 6 bases respectively, with 6 bases between them. The CDR3 spans 11 residues. This CDR3 is CAWSEGPEAFF. In DNA form, the CDR3 reads TGTGCCTGGAGTGAGGGCCCTGAAGCTTTCTTT. The variable domain in full, completed from reference TRBV30 and TRBJ1-1, reads SQTIHQWPATLVQPVGSPLSLECTVEGTSNPNLYWYRQAAGRGLQLLFYSVGIGQISSEVPQNLSASRPQDRQFILSSKKLLLSDSGFYLCAWSEGPEAFFGQGTRLTVV.

The rearrangement joins TRBV2 to TRBJ2-5; D gene ambiguous. The CDR3 totals 11 residues. With 8 bases removed from V and 3 bases from J, the gap between germline ends came to 7 bases. Germline V gene data show CDR1 as SNHLY and CDR2 as FYNNEI. For the CDR3, the DNA is TGTGCCAGCTCACTTAAAGAGACCCAGTACTTC. Protein: CASSLKETQYF.

This sequence joins TRBV5-1 and TRBJ2-2; 7 nucleotides line up with TRBD2. The J segment lost 0 bases and the V segment lost 0 bases, leaving 2 bases of the junction unmatched. CDR1 SGHRS and CDR2 YFSETQ come from the germline V gene. The length of the CDR3 is 16 residues. In DNA form, the CDR3 reads TGCGCCAGCAGCTTGGTCAGCGGGGCGAACACCGGGGAGCTGTTTTTT. Protein: CASSLVSGANTGELFF. The full variable domain, rest sourced from reference TRBV5-1 and TRBJ2-2, is KAGVTQTPRYLIKTRGQQVTLSCSPISGHRSVSWYQQTPGQGLQFLFEYFSETQRNKGNFPGRFSGRQFSNSRSEMNVSTLELGDSALYLCASSLVSGANTGELFFGEGSRLTVL.

The V call is TRBV10-2, the J call TRBJ1-1; D uncertain. The CDR3 loop spans 16 amino acids. V was pared by 1 base and J by 0 bases, with 12 bases between. Germline V gene lookup returns CDR1 WSHSY and CDR2 SAAADI. CDR3 coding DNA: TGCGCCAGCAGTGAGTGCGTCAGTTGCATGAACACTGAAGCTTTCTTT. It yields the protein CASSECVSCMNTEAFF.

The chain links TRBV7-8 to TRBJ1-5, with 8 bases lining up with TRBD1. V was clipped by 2 bases and J by 2 bases; unmatched bases: 2. From germline, CDR1 is SGHVS and CDR2 FQNEAQ. The CDR3 contains 15 residues. DNA for the CDR3: TGTGCCAGCAGCTTATCGGGACAGGGCAATCAGCCCCAGCATTTT. It encodes CASSLSGQGNQPQHF.

The rearrangement links TRBV7-2 to TRBJ2-1; the match to TRBD1 covers 7 bases. The CDR3 extends over 16 amino acids. The V gene end was trimmed by 5 bases and the J gene end by 0 bases; junction bases not matched to a gene: 7. Germline CDR1 reads SGHTA; CDR2 reads FQGNSA. CDR3 amino acids: CASSQPGGSSYNEQFF. DNA for the CDR3: TGTGCCAGCAGCCAACCAGGGGGAAGCTCCTACAATGAGCAGTTCTTC.

This clone was seen only once. The chain combines TRBV5-1 with TRBJ1-4, with D possibly being TRBD1 (5 bases). The CDR3 is 15 residues long. V lost 1 base to trimming and J lost 8 bases, with 15 bases between them. From germline, CDR1 is SGHRS and CDR2 YFSETQ. The CDR3 region has the DNA TGCGCCAGCAGCTTGCTGGGGGTATGGGACGAAAAACTGTTTTTT. As protein: CASSLLGVWDEKLFF.